The source of this T cell receptor beta chain is a study of siplizumab effects on memory and regulatory T cells. Study-level results: Memory cells seemed less diverse than naive T cells, which also seemed major contributors to the alloresponse.

Produced via immunoSEQ multiplex PCR; TCRdb's table is partial and in-frame only. The data hold roughly 120,000 clones, with roughly 94% observed a single time. The CDR3 runs 15 residues. Germline CDR1 MNHNY, CDR2 SVGAGI (reference sequence). V shed 6 bases and J 4 bases; nucleotides not matched to a gene: 9. Turning to this clone: Antigen specificity is unknown.

J is TRBJ2-5 and V is TRBV6-6, with 9 bases matching TRBD1. The sequenced sample was Tregs sorted from blood. The sequence came from a human donor in good health. The CDR3 DNA sequence: TGTGCCAGCAGCCACCCGGGACAGGGTACAGAGACCCAGTACTTC. Its protein is CASSHPGQGTETQYF.